The 2 T cell receptor beta chains presented below share a single source sample, sequenced in a study of post-analysis software for immune sequencing data. Their antigens are not known. cDNA libraries of TCR beta carried unique molecular identifiers. From the PCR reads, TCRdb called clonotypes with MiXCR, one entry per CDR3 protein. The sample consists of 700,000 to 800,000 distinct CDR3 sequences, 25% to 30% of them appearing once. General study findings and limits: Higher frequency in patients than in controls was seen for five TRBV segments, with TRBV5-6, TRBV5-1 and TRBV20-1 among them.

Sequences were obtained from blood. These receptors came from a girl aged 5 to 17 with multiple sclerosis.

There are a few counts of this clonotype. The chain combines TRBV14 with TRBJ2-1; no definite D call. The CDR3 consists of 14 residues. Trimming shortened V by 1 base and J by 4 bases, and 8 bases separated the two germline ends. From germline, CDR1 is SGHDN and CDR2 FVKESK. The CDR3 is CASSQGPRYNEQFF. The CDR3 region has the DNA TGTGCCAGCAGCCAAGGACCCCGGTACAATGAGCAGTTCTTC.

This clonotype has at least ten counts. The chain combines TRBV20-1 with TRBJ2-7; TRBD1 might be the D (6 bases). The J call could be wrong; TRBJ2-5 is a better fit for the DNA end. Looked up from germline, CDR1 is DFQATT and CDR2 is SNEGSKA (reference sequence). The CDR3 spans 15 residues. The CDR3 DNA reads as TGCAGTGCTAGAGATATATTGACAGGCCGGGGGACCCAGTACTTC. Its translation: CSARDILTGRGTQYF.